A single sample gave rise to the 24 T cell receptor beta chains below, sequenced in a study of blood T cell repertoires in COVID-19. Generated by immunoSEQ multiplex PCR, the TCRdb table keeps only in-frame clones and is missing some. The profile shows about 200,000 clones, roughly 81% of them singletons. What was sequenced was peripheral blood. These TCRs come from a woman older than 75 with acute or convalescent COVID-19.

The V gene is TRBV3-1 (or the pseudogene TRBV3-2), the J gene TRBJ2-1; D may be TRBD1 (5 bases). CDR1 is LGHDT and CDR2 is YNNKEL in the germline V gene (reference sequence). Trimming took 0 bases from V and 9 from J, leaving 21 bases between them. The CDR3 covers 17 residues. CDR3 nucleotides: TGTGCCAGCAGCCAAGATCGCAGGGCCCCCCAATGGGCTGAGCAGTTCTTC. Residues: CASSQDRRAPQWAEQFF.

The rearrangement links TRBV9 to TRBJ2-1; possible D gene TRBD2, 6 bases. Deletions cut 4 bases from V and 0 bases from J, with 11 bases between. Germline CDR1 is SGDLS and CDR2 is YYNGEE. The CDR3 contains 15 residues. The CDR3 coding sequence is TGTGCCAGCAGCATCTTAGCGGCCTCCTACAATGAGCAGTTCTTC. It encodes CASSILAASYNEQFF.

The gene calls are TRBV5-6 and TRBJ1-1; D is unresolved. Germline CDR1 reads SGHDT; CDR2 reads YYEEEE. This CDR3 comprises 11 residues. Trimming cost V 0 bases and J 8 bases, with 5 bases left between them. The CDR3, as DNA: TGTGCCAGCAGCTTGGCGCAGGAAGCTTTCTTT. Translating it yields CASSLAQEAFF.

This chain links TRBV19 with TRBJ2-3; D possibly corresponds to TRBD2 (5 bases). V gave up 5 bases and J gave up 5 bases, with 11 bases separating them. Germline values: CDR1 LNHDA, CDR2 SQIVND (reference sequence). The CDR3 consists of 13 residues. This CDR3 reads CASSAGFGDTQYF. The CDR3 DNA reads TGTGCCAGTAGTGCGGGTTTCGGAGATACGCAGTATTTT.

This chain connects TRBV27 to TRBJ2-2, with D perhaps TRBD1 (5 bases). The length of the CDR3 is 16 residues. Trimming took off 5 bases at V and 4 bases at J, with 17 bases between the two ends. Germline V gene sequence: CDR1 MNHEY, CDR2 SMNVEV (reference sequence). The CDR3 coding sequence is TGTGCCAGCAGTCCTCTAGGGGCGGTAGGCACCGGGGAGCTGTTTTTT. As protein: CASSPLGAVGTGELFF.

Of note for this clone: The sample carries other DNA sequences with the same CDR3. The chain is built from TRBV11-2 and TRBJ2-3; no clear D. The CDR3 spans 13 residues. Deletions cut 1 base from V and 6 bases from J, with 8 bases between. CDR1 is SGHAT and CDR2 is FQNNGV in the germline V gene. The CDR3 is CASSLAGADTQYF. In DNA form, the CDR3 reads TGTGCCAGCAGCTTAGCTGGAGCGGATACGCAGTATTTT.

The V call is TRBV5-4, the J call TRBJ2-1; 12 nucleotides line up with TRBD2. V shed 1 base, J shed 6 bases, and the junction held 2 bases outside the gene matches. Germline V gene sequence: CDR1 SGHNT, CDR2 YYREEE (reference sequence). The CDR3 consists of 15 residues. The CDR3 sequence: CASSLLAGGPNEQFF. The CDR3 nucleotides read TGTGCCAGCAGCTTGCTAGCGGGAGGGCCCAATGAGCAGTTCTTC. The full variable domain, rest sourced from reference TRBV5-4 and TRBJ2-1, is ETGVTQSPTHLIKTRGQQVTLRCSSQSGHNTVSWYQQALGQGPQFIFQYYREEENGRGNFPPRFSGLQFPNYSSELNVNALELDDSALYLCASSLLAGGPNEQFFGPGTRLTVL.

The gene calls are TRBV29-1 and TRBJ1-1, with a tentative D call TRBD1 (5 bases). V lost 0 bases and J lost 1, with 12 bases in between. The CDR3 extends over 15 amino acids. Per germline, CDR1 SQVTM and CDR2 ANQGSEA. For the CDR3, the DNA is TGCAGCGTTGAAGATTCGGGGGGATGGAACACTGAAGCTTTCTTT. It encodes CSVEDSGGWNTEAFF. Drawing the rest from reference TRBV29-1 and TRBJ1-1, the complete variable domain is SAVISQKPSRDICQRGTSLTIQCQVDSQVTMMFWYRQQPGQSLTLIATANQGSEATYESGFVIDKFPISRPNLTFSTLTVSNMSPEDSSIYLCSVEDSGGWNTEAFFGQGTRLTVV.

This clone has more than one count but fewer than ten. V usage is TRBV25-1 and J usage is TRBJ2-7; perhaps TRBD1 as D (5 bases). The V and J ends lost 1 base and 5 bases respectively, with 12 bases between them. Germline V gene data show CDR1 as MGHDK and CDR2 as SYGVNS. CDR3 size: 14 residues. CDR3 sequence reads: CASSEWGSENEQYF. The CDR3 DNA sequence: TGTGCCAGCAGTGAATGGGGCAGCGAGAACGAGCAGTACTTC.

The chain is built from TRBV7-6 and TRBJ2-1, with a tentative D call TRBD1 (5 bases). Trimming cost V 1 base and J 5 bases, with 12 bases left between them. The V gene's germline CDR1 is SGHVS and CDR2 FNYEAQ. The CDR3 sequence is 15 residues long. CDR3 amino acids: CASSLGQWGNNEQFF. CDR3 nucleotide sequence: TGTGCCAGCAGCTTAGGACAGTGGGGCAACAATGAGCAGTTCTTC.

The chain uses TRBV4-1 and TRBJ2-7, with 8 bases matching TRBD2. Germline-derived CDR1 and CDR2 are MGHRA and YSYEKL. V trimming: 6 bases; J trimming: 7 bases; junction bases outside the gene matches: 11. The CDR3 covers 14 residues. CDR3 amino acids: CASSNTGLVREQYF. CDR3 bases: TGCGCCAGCAGTAATACGGGACTAGTGAGAGAGCAGTACTTC.

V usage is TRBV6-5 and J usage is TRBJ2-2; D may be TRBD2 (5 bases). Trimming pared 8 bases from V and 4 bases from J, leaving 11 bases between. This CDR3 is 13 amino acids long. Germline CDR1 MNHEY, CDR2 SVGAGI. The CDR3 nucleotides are TGTGCCAGCCTACGAGGGCGCACCGGGGAGCTGTTTTTT. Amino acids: CASLRGRTGELFF.

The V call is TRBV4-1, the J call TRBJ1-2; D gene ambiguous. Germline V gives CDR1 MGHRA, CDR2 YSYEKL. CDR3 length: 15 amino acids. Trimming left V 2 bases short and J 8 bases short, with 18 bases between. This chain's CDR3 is CASSQTPTAVQGYTF. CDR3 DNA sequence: TGCGCCAGCAGCCAAACCCCTACAGCCGTCCAAGGCTACACCTTC.

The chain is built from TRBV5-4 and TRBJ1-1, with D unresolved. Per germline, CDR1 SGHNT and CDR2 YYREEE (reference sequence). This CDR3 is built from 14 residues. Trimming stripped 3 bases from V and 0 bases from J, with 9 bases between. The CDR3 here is CASSSPPMNTEAFF. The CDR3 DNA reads TGTGCCAGCAGCTCCCCACCTATGAACACTGAAGCTTTCTTT.

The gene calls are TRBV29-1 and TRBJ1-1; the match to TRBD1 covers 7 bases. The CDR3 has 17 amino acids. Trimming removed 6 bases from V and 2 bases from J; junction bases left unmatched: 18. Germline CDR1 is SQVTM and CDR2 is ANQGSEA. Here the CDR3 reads CSVGSGQSGVGNTEAFF. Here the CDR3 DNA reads TGCAGCGTCGGCTCGGGACAGTCGGGAGTTGGAAACACTGAAGCTTTCTTT.

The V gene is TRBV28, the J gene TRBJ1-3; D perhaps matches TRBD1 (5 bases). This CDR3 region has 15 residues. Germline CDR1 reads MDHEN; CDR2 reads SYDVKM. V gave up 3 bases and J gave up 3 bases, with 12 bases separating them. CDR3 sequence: CASSFGRGFGNTIYF. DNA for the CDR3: TGTGCCAGCAGTTTTGGTAGGGGATTTGGAAACACCATATATTTT.

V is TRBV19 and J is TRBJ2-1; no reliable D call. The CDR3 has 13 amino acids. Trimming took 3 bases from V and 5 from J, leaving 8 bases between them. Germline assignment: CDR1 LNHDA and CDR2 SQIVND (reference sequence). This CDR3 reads CASSILSDNEQFF. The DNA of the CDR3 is TGTGCCAGTAGTATTCTGTCGGACAATGAGCAGTTCTTC.

The CDR3 sequence: CSASETSGAYEQYF. The CDR3 coding sequence is TGCAGTGCTAGTGAGACTAGCGGAGCCTACGAGCAGTACTTC. The chain is built from TRBV20-1 and TRBJ2-7, with 9 bases lining up with TRBD2. The CDR3 extends over 14 amino acids. The germline V gene encodes CDR1 DFQATT and CDR2 SNEGSKA (reference sequence). The V segment lost 3 bases and the J segment 2 bases; nucleotides outside the gene matches: 5.

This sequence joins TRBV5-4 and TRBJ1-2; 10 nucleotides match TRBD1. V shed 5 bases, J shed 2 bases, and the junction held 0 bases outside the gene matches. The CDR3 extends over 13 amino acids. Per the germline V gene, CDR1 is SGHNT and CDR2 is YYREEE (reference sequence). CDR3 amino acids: CASRGQGNYGYTF. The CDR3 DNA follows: TGTGCCAGCAGGGGACAGGGGAACTATGGCTACACCTTC.

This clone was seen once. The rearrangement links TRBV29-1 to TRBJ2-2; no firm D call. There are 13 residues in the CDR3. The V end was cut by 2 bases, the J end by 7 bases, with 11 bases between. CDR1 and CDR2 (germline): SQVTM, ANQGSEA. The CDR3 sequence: CSVELSWSGELFF. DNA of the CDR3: TGCAGCGTTGAACTTAGCTGGAGCGGGGAGCTGTTTTTT.

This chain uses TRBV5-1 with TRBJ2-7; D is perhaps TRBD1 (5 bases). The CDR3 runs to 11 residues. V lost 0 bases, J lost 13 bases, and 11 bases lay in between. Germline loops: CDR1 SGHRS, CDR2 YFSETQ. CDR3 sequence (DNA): TGCGCCAGCAGCTTGGACAGGCAGGGTTACTTC. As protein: CASSLDRQGYF.

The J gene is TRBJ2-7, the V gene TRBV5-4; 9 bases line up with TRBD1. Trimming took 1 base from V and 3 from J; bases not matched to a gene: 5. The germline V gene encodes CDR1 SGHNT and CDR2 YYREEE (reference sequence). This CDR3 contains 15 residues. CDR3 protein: CASSLSGTGNYEQYF. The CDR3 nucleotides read TGTGCCAGCAGCTTGAGCGGGACAGGGAACTACGAGCAGTACTTC.

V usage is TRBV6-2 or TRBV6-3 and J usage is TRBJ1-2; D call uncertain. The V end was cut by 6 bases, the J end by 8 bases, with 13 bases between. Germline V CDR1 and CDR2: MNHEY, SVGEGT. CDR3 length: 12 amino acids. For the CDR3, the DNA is TGTGCCAGCAGCTTTATCCCTGGCGGCTACACCTTC. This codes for CASSFIPGGYTF.

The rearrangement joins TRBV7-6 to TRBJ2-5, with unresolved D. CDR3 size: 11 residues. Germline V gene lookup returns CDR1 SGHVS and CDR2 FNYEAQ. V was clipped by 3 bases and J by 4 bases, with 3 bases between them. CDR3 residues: CASSFGETQYF. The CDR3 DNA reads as TGTGCCAGCAGCTTCGGAGAGACCCAGTACTTC.